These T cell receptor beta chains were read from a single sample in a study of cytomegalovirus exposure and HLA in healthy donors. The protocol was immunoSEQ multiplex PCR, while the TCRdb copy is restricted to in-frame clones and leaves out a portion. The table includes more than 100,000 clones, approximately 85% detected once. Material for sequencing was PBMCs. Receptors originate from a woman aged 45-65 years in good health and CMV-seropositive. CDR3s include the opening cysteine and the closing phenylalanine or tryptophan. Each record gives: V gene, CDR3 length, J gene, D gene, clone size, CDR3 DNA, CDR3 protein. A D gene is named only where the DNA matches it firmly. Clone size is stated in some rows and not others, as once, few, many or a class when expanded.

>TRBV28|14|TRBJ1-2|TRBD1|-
TGTGCCAGCAGTTCGGGACAGCTTAGCTATGGCTACACCTTC
CASSSGQLSYGYTF
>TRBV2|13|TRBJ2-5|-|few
TGTGCCAGCAGTAAAGGACCCGGGGAGACCCAGTACTTC
CASSKGPGETQYF
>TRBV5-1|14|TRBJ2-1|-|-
TGCGCCAGCAGGGATACCACCAGGGACAATGAGCAGTTCTTC
CASRDTTRDNEQFF
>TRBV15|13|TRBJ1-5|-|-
TGTGCCACCGGACAGCATAAGGACCAGCCCCAGCATTTT
CATGQHKDQPQHF
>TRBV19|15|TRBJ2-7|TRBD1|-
TGTGCCAGTAGACTGGGACAGGGTGTCTCCTACGAGCAGTACTTC
CASRLGQGVSYEQYF
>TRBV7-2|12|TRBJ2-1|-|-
TGTGCCAGCAGCCGTTACGGGGAGGAGCAGTTCTTC
CASSRYGEEQFF
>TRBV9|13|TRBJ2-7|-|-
TGTGCCAGCAGTTCAGGGCGAGGCTACGAGCAGTACTTC
CASSSGRGYEQYF
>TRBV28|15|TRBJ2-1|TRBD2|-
TGTGCCAGCAGTTTGACTAGCGGGAGGGCCAATGAGCAGTTCTTC
CASSLTSGRANEQFF
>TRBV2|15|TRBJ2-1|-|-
TGTGCCAGCAGTGTAACGGGACGGAGCAGGGGAGAGCAGTTCTTC
CASSVTGRSRGEQFF
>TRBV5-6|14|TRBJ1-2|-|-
TGTGCCAGCAGCTTGGCCACGGGGTTCAGCGGCTACACCTTC
CASSLATGFSGYTF
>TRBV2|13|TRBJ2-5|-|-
TGTGCCAGCAGCGTCCCGGGAAAAGAGACCCAGTACTTC
CASSVPGKETQYF
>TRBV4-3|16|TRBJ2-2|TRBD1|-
TGCGCCAGCAGCCAACAGACAGGGCTGAACACCGGGGAGCTGTTTTTT
CASSQQTGLNTGELFF
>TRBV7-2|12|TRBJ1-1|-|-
TGTGCCAGCAGCTTATATCGCACTGAAGCTTTCTTT
CASSLYRTEAFF
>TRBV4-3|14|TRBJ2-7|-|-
TGCGCCAGCAGCCAAGATTCGGCCGCGGACGAGCAGTACTTC
CASSQDSAADEQYF
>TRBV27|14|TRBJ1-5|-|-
TGTGCCAGCAGTCCGACAGGTAGCAATCAGCCCCAGCATTTT
CASSPTGSNQPQHF
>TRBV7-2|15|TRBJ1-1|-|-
TGTGCCAGCAGCCCCCCTTCTGGGGGGATCACTGAAGCTTTCTTT
CASSPPSGGITEAFF
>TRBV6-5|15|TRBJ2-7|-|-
TGTGCCAGCAGTTACTCGGGGCTCGCCGCCTACGAGCAGTACTTC
CASSYSGLAAYEQYF
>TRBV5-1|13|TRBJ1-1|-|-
TGCGCCAGCAGCTTGGGGGGGCGAGGGAAAGCTTTCTTT
CASSLGGRGKAFF
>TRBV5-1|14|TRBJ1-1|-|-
TGCGCCAGCAGCTTGCGGATAGGGGGCACTGAAGCTTTCTTT
CASSLRIGGTEAFF
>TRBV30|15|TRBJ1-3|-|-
TGTGCCTGGAGTGGGGCAGGGGTCTCTGGAAACACCATATATTTT
CAWSGAGVSGNTIYF
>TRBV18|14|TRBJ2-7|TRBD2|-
TGTGCCAGCTCATTCCGGGACTACGACTACGAGCAGTACTTC
CASSFRDYDYEQYF
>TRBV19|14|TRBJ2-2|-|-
TGTGCCAGTAGTATACAGGCGAACACCGGGGAGCTGTTTTTT
CASSIQANTGELFF
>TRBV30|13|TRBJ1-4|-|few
TGTGCCTCGAGCGGGGTAACTAATGAAAAACTGTTTTTT
CASSGVTNEKLFF
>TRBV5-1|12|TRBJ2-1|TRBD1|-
TGCGCCAGCAGCTTGGGGACAGGGGAGGAATTCTTC
CASSLGTGEEFF
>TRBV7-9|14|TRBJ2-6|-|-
TGTGCCAGCAGCGGGGGGTCTGGGGCCAACGTCCTGACTTTC
CASSGGSGANVLTF
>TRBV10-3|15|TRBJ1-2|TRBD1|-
TGTGCCATCAGCGTCCCAGGGACAGGGGCAAGTGGCTACACCTTC
CAISVPGTGASGYTF
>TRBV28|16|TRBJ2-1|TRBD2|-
TGTGCCAGCAGCTTGCCCATAGCGGGAGCCTACAATGAGCAGTTCTTC
CASSLPIAGAYNEQFF